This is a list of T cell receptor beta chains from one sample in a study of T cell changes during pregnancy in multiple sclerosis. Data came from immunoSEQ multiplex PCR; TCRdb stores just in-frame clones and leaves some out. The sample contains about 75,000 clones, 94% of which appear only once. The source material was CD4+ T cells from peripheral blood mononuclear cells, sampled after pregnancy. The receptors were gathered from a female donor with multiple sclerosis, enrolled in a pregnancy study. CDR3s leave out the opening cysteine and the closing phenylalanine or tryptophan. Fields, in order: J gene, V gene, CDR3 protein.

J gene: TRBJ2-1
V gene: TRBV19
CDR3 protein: ASNHRGFNNEQF

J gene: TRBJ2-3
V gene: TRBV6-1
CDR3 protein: ASSGGATDTQY

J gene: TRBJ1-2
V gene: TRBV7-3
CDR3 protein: ASSPSAVRGYGYT

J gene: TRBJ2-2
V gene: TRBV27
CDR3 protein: ASRAPGTGELF

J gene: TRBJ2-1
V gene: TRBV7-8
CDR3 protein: ASSSNRPSSYNEQF

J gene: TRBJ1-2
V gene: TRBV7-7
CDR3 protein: ASSSGGYGYT

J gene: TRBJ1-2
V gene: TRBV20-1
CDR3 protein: SARGQGGYT

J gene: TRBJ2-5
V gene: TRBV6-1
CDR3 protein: ASSRLAGLQETQY

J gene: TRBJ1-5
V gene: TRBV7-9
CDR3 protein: ASSLGTGSVTQPQH

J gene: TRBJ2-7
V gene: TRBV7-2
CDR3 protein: ASSLVTRGYEQY

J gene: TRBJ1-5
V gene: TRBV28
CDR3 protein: ASSAPGQGAWPQH

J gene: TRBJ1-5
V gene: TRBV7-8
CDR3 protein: ASSSRTGGFSQPQH

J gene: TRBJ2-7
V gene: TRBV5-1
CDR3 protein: ASSLGTGVTYEQY

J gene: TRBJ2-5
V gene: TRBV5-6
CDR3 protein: ASSLDGGRATETQY

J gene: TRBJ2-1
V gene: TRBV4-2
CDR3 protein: ASSQEDPGTSSHNEQF

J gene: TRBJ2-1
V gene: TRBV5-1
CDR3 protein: ASRELAEMNEQF

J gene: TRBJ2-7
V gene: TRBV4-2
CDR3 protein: ASSPVSLPGTRGEQY

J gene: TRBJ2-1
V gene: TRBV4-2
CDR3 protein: ASSQEPASGAYNEQF

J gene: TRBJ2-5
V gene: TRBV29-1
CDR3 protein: SAHPRLGVGTQY

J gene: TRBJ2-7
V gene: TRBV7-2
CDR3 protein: ASSLEWDSAYEQY

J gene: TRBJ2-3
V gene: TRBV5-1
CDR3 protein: ASSLDGTGGADTQY

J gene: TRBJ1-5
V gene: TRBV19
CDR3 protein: ATSRSGGRDQPQH

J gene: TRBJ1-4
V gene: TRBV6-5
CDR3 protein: ASREPGGSVEKLF

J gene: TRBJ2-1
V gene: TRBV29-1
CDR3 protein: SVTGTGVRNEQF

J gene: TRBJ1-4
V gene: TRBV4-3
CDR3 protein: ASSQAGTATNEKLF

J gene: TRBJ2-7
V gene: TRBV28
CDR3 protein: ASSPPAGDEQY

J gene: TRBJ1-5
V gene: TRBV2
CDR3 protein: ASSAGTGWNQPQH

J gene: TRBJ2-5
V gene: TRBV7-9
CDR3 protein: ASSLGLQGRETQY

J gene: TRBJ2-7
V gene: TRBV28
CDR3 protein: ASSLTGGEYEQY

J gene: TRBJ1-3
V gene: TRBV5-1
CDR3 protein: ASSPGQGTGNTIY

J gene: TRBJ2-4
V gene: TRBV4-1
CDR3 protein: ASSHPGGRDKNIQY

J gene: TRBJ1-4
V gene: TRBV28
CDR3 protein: ASTAGLKLF

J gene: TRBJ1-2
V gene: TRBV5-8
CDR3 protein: ASSWMDRGYGYT

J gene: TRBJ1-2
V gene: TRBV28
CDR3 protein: ASYPPGPPGGYT

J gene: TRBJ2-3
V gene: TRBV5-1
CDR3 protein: ASSLGAPSDTQY

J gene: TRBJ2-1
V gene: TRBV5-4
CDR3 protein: ASSSSGTGNEQF

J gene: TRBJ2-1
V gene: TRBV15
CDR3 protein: ATEGQGPYNEQF

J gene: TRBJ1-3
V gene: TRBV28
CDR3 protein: ASRTGGGPSGNTIY

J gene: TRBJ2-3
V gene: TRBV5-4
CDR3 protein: ASTQGRGPPDTQY

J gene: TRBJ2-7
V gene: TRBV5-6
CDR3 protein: ASSFLTSSLYEQY

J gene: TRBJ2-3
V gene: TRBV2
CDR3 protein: ASRQAGEDTQY

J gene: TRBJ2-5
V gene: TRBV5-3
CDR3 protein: ARIGTSKVETQY

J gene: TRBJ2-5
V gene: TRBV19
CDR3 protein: ASSPGLAGQETQY